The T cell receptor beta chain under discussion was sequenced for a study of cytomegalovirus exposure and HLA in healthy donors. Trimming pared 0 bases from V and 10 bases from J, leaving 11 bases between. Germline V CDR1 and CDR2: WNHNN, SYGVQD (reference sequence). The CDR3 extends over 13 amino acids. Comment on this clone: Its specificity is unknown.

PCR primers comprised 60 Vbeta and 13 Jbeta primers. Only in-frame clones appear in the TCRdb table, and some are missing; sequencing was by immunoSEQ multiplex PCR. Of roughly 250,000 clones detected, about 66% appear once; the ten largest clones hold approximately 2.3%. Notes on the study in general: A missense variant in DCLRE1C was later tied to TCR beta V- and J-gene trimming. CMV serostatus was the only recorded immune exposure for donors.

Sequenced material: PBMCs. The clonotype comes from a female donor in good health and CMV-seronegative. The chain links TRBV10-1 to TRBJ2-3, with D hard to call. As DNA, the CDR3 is TGCGCCAGCAGTGAGTCTTACACCGGAGCGCAGTATTTT. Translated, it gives CASSESYTGAQYF.